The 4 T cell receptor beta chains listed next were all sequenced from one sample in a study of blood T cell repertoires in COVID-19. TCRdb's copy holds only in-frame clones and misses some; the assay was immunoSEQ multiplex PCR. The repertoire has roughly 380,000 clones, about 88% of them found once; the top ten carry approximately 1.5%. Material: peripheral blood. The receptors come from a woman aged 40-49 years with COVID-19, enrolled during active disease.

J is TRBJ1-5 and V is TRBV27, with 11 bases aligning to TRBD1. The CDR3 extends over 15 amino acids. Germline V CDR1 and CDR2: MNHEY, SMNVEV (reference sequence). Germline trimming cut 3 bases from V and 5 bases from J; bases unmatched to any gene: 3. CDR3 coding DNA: TGTGCCAGCAGTTTTAGGACAGGGGGCGATCAGCCCCAGCATTTT. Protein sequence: CASSFRTGGDQPQHF.

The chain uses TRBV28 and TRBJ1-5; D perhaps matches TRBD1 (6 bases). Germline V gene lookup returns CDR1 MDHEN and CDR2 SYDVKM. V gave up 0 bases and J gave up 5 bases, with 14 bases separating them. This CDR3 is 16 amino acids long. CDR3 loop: CASSLWGGRFDQPQHF. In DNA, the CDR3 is TGTGCCAGCAGTTTATGGGGGGGGCGCTTTGATCAGCCCCAGCATTTT.

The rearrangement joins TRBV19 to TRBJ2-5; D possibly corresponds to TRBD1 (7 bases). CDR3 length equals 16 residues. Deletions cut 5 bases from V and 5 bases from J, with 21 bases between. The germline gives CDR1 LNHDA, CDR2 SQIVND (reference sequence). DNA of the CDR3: TGTGCCAGTAGTCCGGGGGACAGTTTCACCGGCGAGACCCAGTACTTC. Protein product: CASSPGDSFTGETQYF.

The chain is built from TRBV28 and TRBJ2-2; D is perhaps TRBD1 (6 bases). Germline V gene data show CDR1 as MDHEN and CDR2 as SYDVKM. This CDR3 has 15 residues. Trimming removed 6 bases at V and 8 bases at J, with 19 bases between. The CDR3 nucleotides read TGTGCCAGCAGCCCCACGACAGGCCCAAGAGGGGAGCTGTTTTTT. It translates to CASSPTTGPRGELFF.